This is a list of T cell receptor beta chains from one sample in a study of blood T cell repertoires in COVID-19. The method was immunoSEQ multiplex PCR; TCRdb's version includes in-frame clones alone and lacks a portion of them. The data hold around 200,000 clones, with about 80% observed a single time. Sequenced sample: peripheral blood. Every receptor here comes from a man aged 25 to 40 with active or convalescent COVID-19. CDR3s include the opening cysteine and the closing phenylalanine or tryptophan. A D gene is named only where the DNA matches it firmly. Only some rows state a clone size, as once, few, many or a class for expanded clones.

V	D	J	size	CDR3	DNA
TRBV27	TRBD2	TRBJ2-2	.	CASSFGGAGELFF	TGTGCCAGCAGTTTCGGGGGGGCCGGGGAGCTGTTTTTT
TRBV2	TRBD2	TRBJ2-1	.	CASSERGLATSGRVYNEQFF	TGTGCCAGCAGTGAACGGGGGTTGGCGACTAGCGGGAGGGTCTACAATGAGCAGTTCTTC
TRBV30	.	TRBJ2-5	many	CAWMWLETQYF	TGTGCCTGGATGTGGCTCGAGACCCAGTACTTC
TRBV10-3	.	TRBJ2-3	.	CAISRMYRVESADTQYF	TGTGCCATCAGTCGAATGTACAGGGTTGAGTCCGCAGATACGCAGTATTTT
TRBV18	TRBD1	TRBJ1-5	.	CASSRSPGTGFRSNQPQHF	TGTGCCAGCTCACGTAGTCCCGGGACAGGGTTTCGAAGCAATCAGCCCCAGCATTTT
TRBV7-2	TRBD2	TRBJ2-7	.	CASSSRGGFSYEQYF	TGTGCCAGCAGCTCCCGGGGGGGGTTCTCCTACGAGCAGTACTTC
TRBV9	.	TRBJ1-2	few	CASSVGGDYGYTF	TGTGCCAGCAGCGTAGGGGGGGACTATGGCTACACCTTC
TRBV4-1	.	TRBJ1-1	once	CASSRHREANTEAFF	TGCGCCAGCAGCCGCCACAGGGAAGCCAACACTGAAGCTTTCTTT
TRBV7-2	TRBD2	TRBJ2-7	.	CASSPGLAGSYEQYF	TGTGCCAGCAGCCCCGGACTAGCGGGATCCTACGAGCAGTACTTC
TRBV19	TRBD1	TRBJ2-1	.	CASQTRDRVYVLGSSYNEQFF	TGTGCCAGCCAGACCCGGGACAGGGTATATGTCCTGGGTAGTTCCTACAATGAGCAGTTCTTC